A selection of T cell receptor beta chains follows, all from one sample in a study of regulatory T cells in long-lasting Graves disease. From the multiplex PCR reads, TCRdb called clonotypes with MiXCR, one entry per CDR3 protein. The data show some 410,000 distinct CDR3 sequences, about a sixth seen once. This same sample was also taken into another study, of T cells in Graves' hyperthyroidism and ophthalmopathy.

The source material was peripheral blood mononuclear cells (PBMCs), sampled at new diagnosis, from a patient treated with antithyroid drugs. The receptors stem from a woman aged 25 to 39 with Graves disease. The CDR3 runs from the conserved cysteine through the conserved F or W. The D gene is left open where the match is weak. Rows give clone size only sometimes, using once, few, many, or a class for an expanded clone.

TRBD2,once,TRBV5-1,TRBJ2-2,CASSLRGGTGELFF,TGCGCCAGCAGCTTACGGGGGGGCACCGGGGAGCTGTTTTTT
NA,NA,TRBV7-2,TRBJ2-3,CASSLTGSKDTQYF,TGTGCCAGCAGCTTAACGGGTTCGAAAGATACGCAGTATTTT
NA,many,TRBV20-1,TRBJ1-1,CSAYGRDTEAFF,TGCAGTGCTTACGGTAGAGACACTGAAGCTTTCTTT
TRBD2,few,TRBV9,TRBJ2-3,CASAASGLRDTQYF,TGTGCCTCAGCGGCTAGCGGTCTTCGGGATACGCAGTATTTT
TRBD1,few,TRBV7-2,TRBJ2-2,CASSLEGGLNTGELFF,TGTGCTAGCAGCTTAGAAGGGGGCCTGAACACCGGGGAGCTGTTTTTT
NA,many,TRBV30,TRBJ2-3,CAWSATDTQYF,TGTGCCTGGAGTGCGACAGATACGCAGTATTTT
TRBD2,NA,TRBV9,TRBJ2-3,CASSPQSGRTDTQYF,TGTGCCAGCAGCCCCCAAAGCGGGAGGACAGATACGCAGTATTTT
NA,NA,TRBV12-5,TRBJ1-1,CASAGGGFSEAFF,TGTGCTAGTGCCGGTGGGGGTTTCTCTGAAGCTTTCTTT
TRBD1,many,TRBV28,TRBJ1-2,CASSPGTGGTGYTF,TGTGCCAGCAGTCCCGGGACAGGGGGCACAGGCTACACCTTC
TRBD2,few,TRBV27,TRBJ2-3,CASSSLAERVSTDTQYF,TGTGCCAGCAGTAGCCTAGCGGAGAGGGTTAGCACAGATACACAGTATTTT
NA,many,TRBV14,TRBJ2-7,CASSQARLYRSEQYF,TGTGCCAGCAGCCAAGCGCGGCTCTATCGCTCCGAGCAGTACTTC
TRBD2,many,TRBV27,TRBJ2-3,CASSRLAGVRDTQYF,TGTGCCAGCAGTAGACTAGCGGGAGTTAGAGATACGCAGTATTTT
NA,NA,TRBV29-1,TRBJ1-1,CSVVGGASSNTEAFF,TGCAGCGTTGTGGGGGGGGCCTCATCGAATACTGAAGCTTTCTTT
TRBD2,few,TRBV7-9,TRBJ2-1,CAGRPKAGENYNEQFF,TGTGCCGGCAGACCTAAAGCGGGAGAAAACTACAATGAGCAGTTCTTC
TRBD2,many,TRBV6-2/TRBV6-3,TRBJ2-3,CASSRLPSGSKKDTQYF,TGTGCCAGCAGCCGCCTCCCTAGCGGGAGCAAGAAGGATACGCAGTATTTT
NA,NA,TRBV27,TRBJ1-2,CASSQGSLAGARTF,TGTGCCAGCAGCCAAGGCTCCCTAGCAGGGGCTAGGACCTTC
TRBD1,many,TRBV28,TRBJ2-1,CASSSDRGRNEQFF,TGTGCCAGCAGTTCGGACAGGGGGAGGAATGAGCAGTTCTTC
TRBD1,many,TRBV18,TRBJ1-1,CASSPNGQGEAFF,TGTGCCAGCTCACCAAATGGACAGGGAGAAGCTTTCTTT
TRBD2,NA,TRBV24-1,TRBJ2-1,CATSDPGTTRLHEQFF,TGTGCCACCAGTGACCCAGGGACTACCCGGCTTCATGAGCAGTTCTTC
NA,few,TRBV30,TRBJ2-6,CAWSVRRAGANVLTF,TGTGCCTGGAGTGTACGCAGGGCTGGGGCCAACGTCCTGACTTTC
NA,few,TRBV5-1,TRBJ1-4,CASSLEAASNEKLFF,TGCGCCAGCAGCTTGGAGGCAGCCTCCAATGAAAAACTGTTTTTT
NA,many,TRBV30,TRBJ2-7,CAWSVIGRPYEQYF,TGTGCCTGGAGTGTAATTGGCCGACCCTACGAGCAGTACTTC
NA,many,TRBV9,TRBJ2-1,CASSVGAGIRNEQFF,TGTGCCAGCAGCGTAGGGGCGGGAATACGCAATGAGCAGTTCTTC
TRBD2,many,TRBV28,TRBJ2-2,CASVTHLTGTRSTGELFF,TGTGCCAGCGTAACCCACCTTACCGGGACTAGGTCAACCGGGGAGCTGTTTTTT
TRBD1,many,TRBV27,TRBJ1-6,CASSPYRGHSPLHF,TGTGCCAGCAGTCCCTACAGGGGTCATTCACCCCTCCACTTT
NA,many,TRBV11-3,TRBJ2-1,CASSLDPIAAEQFF,TGTGCCAGCAGCTTAGATCCCATAGCGGCTGAGCAGTTCTTC
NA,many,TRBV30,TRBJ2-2,CACLDTGELFF,TGTGCCTGTTTGGACACCGGGGAGCTGTTTTTT
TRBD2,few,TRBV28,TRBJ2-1,CASSRLAGGYNEQFF,TGTGCCAGCAGTCGACTAGCGGGAGGGTACAATGAGCAGTTCTTC
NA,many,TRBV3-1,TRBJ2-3,CASSQWKGRGGPDTQYF,TGTGCCAGCAGCCAGTGGAAAGGCAGGGGAGGCCCAGATACGCAGTATTTT
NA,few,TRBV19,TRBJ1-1,CASSIKASLTEAFF,TGTGCCAGTAGTATCAAGGCATCGCTCACTGAAGCTTTCTTT
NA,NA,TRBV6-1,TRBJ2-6,CASSPPWGRPAGANVPTF,TGTGCCAGCAGTCCCCCGTGGGGCCGGCCAGCTGGGGCCAACGTCCCGACTTTC
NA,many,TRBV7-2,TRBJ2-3,CASSLGALSGGDTQYF,TGTGCCAGCAGCTTAGGCGCTCTTTCAGGCGGAGATACGCAGTATTTT
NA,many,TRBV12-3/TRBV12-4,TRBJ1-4,CASRGTTDNEKLFF,TGTGCCAGCAGGGGGACCACGGATAATGAAAAACTGTTTTTT
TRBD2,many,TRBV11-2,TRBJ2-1,CASSSRLRTSGRSYNEQFF,TGTGCCAGCAGCTCACGACTTCGGACTAGCGGTCGCTCCTACAATGAGCAGTTCTTC
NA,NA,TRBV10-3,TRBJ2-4,CAISADFSKNIQYF,TGTGCCATCAGTGCGGACTTTTCCAAAAACATTCAGTACTTC
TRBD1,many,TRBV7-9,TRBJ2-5,CASRLQGAQETQYF,TGTGCCAGCAGGTTACAGGGGGCCCAAGAGACCCAGTACTTC
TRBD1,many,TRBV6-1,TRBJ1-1,CASSEVGQSSAFF,TGTGCCAGCAGTGAAGTGGGACAGTCAAGCGCTTTCTTT
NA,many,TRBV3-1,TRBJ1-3,CASSRVKSYSGNTIYF,TGTGCCAGCAGCCGGGTGAAGAGTTACTCTGGAAACACCATATATTTT
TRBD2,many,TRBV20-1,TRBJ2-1,CSARATSGTYNEQFF,TGCAGTGCTAGAGCCACTAGCGGGACTTACAATGAGCAGTTCTTC
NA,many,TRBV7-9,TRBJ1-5,CASSAPGQGNQPQHF,TGTGCCAGCAGCGCCCCAGGGCAGGGAAATCAGCCCCAGCATTTT
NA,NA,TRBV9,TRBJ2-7,CASSPQDSLGEQYF,TGTGCCAGCAGCCCCCAGGACAGTCTCGGGGAGCAGTACTTC
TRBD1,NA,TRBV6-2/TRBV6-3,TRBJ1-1,CASSWGDRDTEAFF,TGTGCCAGCAGCTGGGGGGACAGGGACACTGAAGCTTTCTTT
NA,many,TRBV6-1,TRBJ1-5,CASNDQGRGGNQPQHF,TGTGCCAGCAACGATCAGGGCCGCGGGGGCAATCAGCCCCAGCATTTT
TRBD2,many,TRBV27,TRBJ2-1,CASSWTGGVNEQFF,TGTGCCAGCAGTTGGACGGGAGGGGTGAATGAGCAGTTCTTC
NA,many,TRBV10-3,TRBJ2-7,CAISESTQAYEQYF,TGTGCCATCAGTGAGTCGACGCAAGCCTACGAGCAGTACTTC
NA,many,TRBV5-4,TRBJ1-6,CASSSATDLGSPLHF,TGTGCCAGCAGCTCCGCCACCGACTTGGGGTCACCCCTCCACTTT
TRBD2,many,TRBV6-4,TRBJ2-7,CASKLASSSYEQYF,TGTGCCAGCAAACTAGCGTCCAGCTCCTACGAGCAGTACTTC
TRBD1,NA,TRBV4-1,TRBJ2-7,CASSQERRQGTHEQYF,TGCGCCAGCAGCCAAGAAAGGCGACAGGGGACCCACGAGCAGTACTTC
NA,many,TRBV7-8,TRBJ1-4,CASSPIYGGTNEKLFF,TGTGCCAGCAGCCCAATATACGGCGGAACTAATGAAAAACTGTTTTTT
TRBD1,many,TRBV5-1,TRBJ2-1,CASSFGQADNEQFF,TGCGCCAGCAGCTTCGGACAGGCTGACAATGAGCAGTTCTTC
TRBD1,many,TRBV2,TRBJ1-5,CASSGSTGWQPQHF,TGTGCCAGCAGTGGATCGACAGGGTGGCAGCCCCAGCATTTT
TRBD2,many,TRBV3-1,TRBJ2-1,CASTRGSGISYNEQFF,TGTGCCAGCACCCGGGGTAGCGGGATCTCCTACAATGAGCAGTTCTTC
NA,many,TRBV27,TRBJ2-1,CASSVANNEQFF,TGTGCCAGCAGTGTCGCCAACAATGAGCAGTTCTTC
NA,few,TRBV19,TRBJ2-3,CASVARRGNPDTQYF,TGTGCCAGTGTGGCCCGTCGCGGGAACCCAGATACGCAGTATTTT
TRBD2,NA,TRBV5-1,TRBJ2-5,CASSGGVRETQYF,TGCGCCAGCAGCGGGGGGGTCCGGGAGACCCAGTACTTC